The clone carrying this T cell receptor (beta chain) was seen many times. Its antigen remains unidentified. According to the study, genomic DNA was the template for TCR beta VDJ and CDR3 profiling. MiXCR was run by TCRdb on the reads, yielding one entry per CDR3 protein. The sample yields some 190,000 distinct CDR3 sequences, about 47% seen once. CDR1 and CDR2 from the germline V gene are LNHDA and SQIVND (reference sequence). CDR3 length: 15 amino acids. V lost 3 bases and J lost 1, with 13 bases in between. The data were obtained in a study of CD8+CD57+ T cells in acquired aplastic anemia. Background on the study: Quantities of DNA derived from sorted CD4+ and CD8+ cells averaged roughly 3 ug.

Study-level results: It was found that some 30 CD8+ CDR3 sequences were shared between patients and controls.

This TCR was sampled from a human donor in good health. Sequencing was carried out using sorted CD4+, CD8+, or CD8+CD57+ T cells (not recorded which) from PBMCs. This chain connects TRBV19 to TRBJ2-7; TRBD1 or TRBD2 may be the D gene (6 bases each). The CDR3 protein is CASSIGGGRSYEQYF. The CDR3, as DNA: TGTGCCAGTAGTATCGGGGGCGGGCGATCCTACGAGCAGTACTTC.